These 25 T cell receptor beta chains originate from one sample sequenced in a study of blood T cell repertoires in COVID-19. This table comes from immunoSEQ multiplex PCR, and its TCRdb copy is limited to in-frame clones, with some not included. The sample comprises approximately 280,000 clones, around 89% of which are singletons, and roughly an eighth rests with the top ten. What was sequenced was peripheral blood. The receptors originated from a woman aged 60-70 years with acute or convalescent COVID-19.

A single count supports this clone. The chain has TRBV2 and TRBJ2-7; D is ambiguous. The germline CDR1 and CDR2 sequences are SNHLY and FYNNEI. The CDR3 contains 12 residues. V was shortened by 8 bases and J by 3 bases, with 11 bases between the two germline ends. In nucleotides, the CDR3 is TGTGCCAGCCGCTATGCCAACTACGAGCAGTACTTC. It specifies CASRYANYEQYF.

The V and J genes are TRBV6-1 and TRBJ1-5, with D perhaps matching TRBD1 (5 bases). This CDR3 spans 15 amino acids. Looked up from germline, CDR1 is MNHNS and CDR2 is SASEGT. V was pared by 1 base and J by 2 bases, with 9 bases between. DNA of the CDR3: TGTGCCAGCAGTGAAGTTGGAGGGGGCAATCAGCCCCAGCATTTT. This sequence encodes CASSEVGGGNQPQHF.

This clone was seen only once. The chain uses TRBV9 and TRBJ2-7; D unclear. The length of the CDR3 is 13 residues. The germline V gene has CDR1 SGDLS and CDR2 YYNGEE. With 0 bases removed from V and 2 bases from J, the gap between germline ends came to 6 bases. The CDR3 sequence is CASSVGSAYEQYF. The CDR3 nucleotides read TGTGCCAGCAGCGTAGGCAGTGCCTACGAGCAGTACTTC.

This rearrangement joins TRBV15 to TRBJ2-1, with 9 bases identical to TRBD1. The V and J ends lost 5 bases and 4 bases, in that order; junction bases with no gene match: 6. The CDR3 covers 15 residues. Germline V CDR1 and CDR2: LNHNV, YYDKDF (reference sequence). The CDR3 sequence is CATSPKGQGYNEQFF. CDR3 DNA: TGTGCCACCAGCCCAAAGGGACAGGGATACAATGAGCAGTTCTTC.

CDR3 sequence: CASSEGQINQPQHF. The CDR3 DNA follows: TGTGCCAGCAGCGAGGGACAGATTAATCAGCCCCAGCATTTT. V gene TRBV28 combines with J gene TRBJ1-5, with 7 bases identical to TRBD1. Per the germline V gene, CDR1 is MDHEN and CDR2 is SYDVKM. The CDR3 runs 14 residues. V lost 6 bases and J lost 4; bases outside the gene matches: 6.

V usage is TRBV11-2 and J usage is TRBJ2-7, with 9 nucleotides matching TRBD2. Germline V gene sequence: CDR1 SGHAT, CDR2 FQNNGV. V gave up 5 bases and J gave up 5 bases; unmatched junction bases: 7. The CDR3 totals 14 residues. The CDR3 region is CASSPGLASHEQYF. The CDR3 DNA reads TGTGCCAGCAGCCCGGGACTAGCTAGCCACGAGCAGTACTTC.

This chain uses TRBV6-7 with TRBJ1-5, with 10 bases identical to TRBD1. TRBV6-7 is an ORF; its function is uncertain. CDR3 length: 19 residues. Trimming cost V 7 bases and J 0 bases; bases outside gene matches: 15. CDR3 nucleotides: TGTGCCAGCACTTATCTCCGGACAGGGGGATACTATAGCAATCAGCCCCAGCATTTT. This encodes CASTYLRTGGYYSNQPQHF.

V gene TRBV5-1 combines with J gene TRBJ1-2; 8 nucleotides line up with TRBD1. The length of the CDR3 is 14 residues. Germline V gene data show CDR1 as SGHRS and CDR2 as YFSETQ. The J segment lost 6 bases and the V segment lost 4 bases, leaving 8 bases of the junction unmatched. This CDR3 is CASSPGGAQDGYTF. CDR3 DNA sequence: TGCGCCAGCAGCCCAGGGGGCGCCCAGGATGGCTACACCTTC.

This clone has only one observation. This chain uses TRBV5-6 with TRBJ2-7; TRBD1 matches at 7 bases. J gave up 0 bases and V 4 bases, and 4 bases lay outside the gene matches. Germline V gene sequence: CDR1 SGHDT, CDR2 YYEEEE. The CDR3 totals 14 residues. The CDR3 spells CASSIGTASYEQYF. CDR3 DNA sequence: TGTGCCAGCAGCATCGGGACAGCCTCCTACGAGCAGTACTTC.

The chain is built from TRBV19 and TRBJ1-6; D not certain. V was trimmed by 6 bases and J by 1 base, leaving 10 bases between them. CDR3 length: 15 residues. Looked up from germline, CDR1 is LNHDA and CDR2 is SQIVND (reference sequence). CDR3 sequence: CASSEGGSYNSPLHF. The DNA for the CDR3 is TGTGCCAGTAGCGAGGGTGGATCCTATAATTCACCCCTCCACTTT.

The chain combines TRBV28 with TRBJ1-5; a possible D gene is TRBD1 (6 bases). V gave up 8 bases and J gave up 4 bases, with 12 bases separating them. The CDR3 has 13 residues. Germline V gene lookup returns CDR1 MDHEN and CDR2 SYDVKM. CDR3: CASEGHTNQPQHF. The CDR3 nucleotides read TGTGCCAGCGAGGGACATACTAATCAGCCCCAGCATTTT.

The gene calls are TRBV29-1 and TRBJ1-4, with D tentatively TRBD1 (5 bases). Germline V CDR1 and CDR2: SQVTM, ANQGSEA. The ends were cut back, 7 bases at V and 3 bases at J, with 12 bases in the middle. CDR3 length equals 13 residues. Written as DNA, the CDR3 is TGCAGCGCCCTCCCGACAGCTAATGAAAAACTGTTTTTT. It specifies CSALPTANEKLFF. Variable domain in full (rest from reference TRBV29-1 and TRBJ1-4): SAVISQKPSRDICQRGTSLTIQCQVDSQVTMMFWYRQQPGQSLTLIATANQGSEATYESGFVIDKFPISRPNLTFSTLTVSNMSPEDSSIYLCSALPTANEKLFFGSGTQLSVL.

The chain links TRBV30 to TRBJ1-6, with a weak D call TRBD1 (5 bases). The CDR3 is made up of 14 amino acids. Germline V CDR1 and CDR2: GTSNPN, SVGIG (reference sequence). Deletions cut 2 bases from V and 6 bases from J, with 11 bases between. CDR3 nucleotides: TGTGCCTGGAGTTTAGGGGTCTCTAATTCACCCCTCCACTTT. This gives the protein CAWSLGVSNSPLHF.

This clone was picked up a small number of times. The chain links TRBV4-2 to TRBJ1-3; 8 nucleotides line up with TRBD1. Losses at the gene ends were 2 bases for V and 0 bases for J; bases not matched to a gene: 3. CDR1 and CDR2 (germline): LGHNA, YNFKEQ. The CDR3 contains 16 residues. CDR3 loop: CASSQRQGPSGNTIYF. In nucleotides, the CDR3 is TGTGCCAGCAGCCAACGACAGGGGCCCTCTGGAAACACCATATATTTT.

This rearrangement joins TRBV11-2 to TRBJ2-3; 9 bases agree with TRBD1. The CDR3 length is 15 residues. With V trimmed by 1 base and J by 5 bases, 4 bases remained unmatched. The germline gives CDR1 SGHAT, CDR2 FQNNGV. The CDR3, as DNA: TGTGCCAGCAGCTTAGGGGACAGGGCGGTAGATACGCAGTATTTT. Translated: CASSLGDRAVDTQYF.

The rearrangement uses TRBV2 and TRBJ2-5; no clear D. With 3 bases removed from V and 7 bases from J, the gap between germline ends came to 15 bases. The CDR3 is 14 residues long. Germline assignment: CDR1 SNHLY and CDR2 FYNNEI. CDR3 nucleotides: TGTGCCAGCAGTGATATGGTAGGAGATGGGACCCAGTACTTC. Its protein is CASSDMVGDGTQYF.

The chain carries TRBV10-2 and TRBJ2-7; no firm D call. Trimming cost V 2 bases and J 1 base, with 9 bases left between them. The CDR3 covers 14 residues. Germline-derived CDR1 and CDR2 are WSHSY and SAAADI. Here the CDR3 DNA reads TGCGCCAGCAGTGAGACAGCTACTTCCTACGAGCAGTACTTC. Translation gives CASSETATSYEQYF.

The chain combines TRBV3-1 (or the pseudogene TRBV3-2) with TRBJ2-3; 7 bases line up with TRBD2. The V gene end was trimmed by 2 bases and the J gene end by 2 bases; junction bases not matched to a gene: 10. CDR3 length equals 17 residues. Per germline, CDR1 LGHDT and CDR2 YNNKEL (reference sequence). This CDR3 reads CASSQFPSGAHTDTQYF. The DNA for the CDR3 is TGTGCCAGCAGCCAATTCCCGAGCGGGGCACACACAGATACGCAGTATTTT.

V gene TRBV6-5 combines with J gene TRBJ1-3; D is possibly TRBD1 (6 bases). Trimming cost V 5 bases and J 4 bases, with 12 bases left between them. The CDR3 sequence is 14 residues long. Looked up from germline, CDR1 is MNHEY and CDR2 is SVGAGI. The DNA of the CDR3 is TGTGCCAGCAGTCCTACAGGGTACGGAAACACCATATATTTT. It is translated as CASSPTGYGNTIYF.

The chain combines TRBV13 with TRBJ1-1, with D maybe TRBD1 (5 bases). The CDR3 covers 15 residues. Germline V CDR1 and CDR2: PRHDT, FYEKMQ (reference sequence). The V gene lost 4 bases and the J gene lost 3 bases, with 15 bases spanning the gap. The CDR3 spells CASSSSDPGDTEAFF. For the CDR3, the DNA is TGTGCCAGCAGCTCCAGCGATCCGGGGGACACTGAAGCTTTCTTT.

This chain links TRBV28 with TRBJ2-7; TRBD2 might be the D (6 bases). The V end lost 6 bases, the J end lost 7 bases, and 13 bases lay between the germline ends. The CDR3 length is 12 residues. The germline gives CDR1 MDHEN, CDR2 SYDVKM. DNA for the CDR3: TGTGCCAGCAGGGGACTCGCCGGAGAGCAGTACTTC. This translates into CASRGLAGEQYF.

The chain recombines TRBV6-7 with TRBJ1-2; D gene ambiguous. TRBV6-7 has ORF status, its function being uncertain. Trimming took off 10 bases at V and 4 bases at J, with 13 bases between the two ends. This CDR3 region has 12 residues. The CDR3 DNA sequence: TGTGCCAACCTGGACGGGGTCTATGGCTACACCTTC. Its translation is CANLDGVYGYTF.

V usage is TRBV7-9 and J usage is TRBJ2-1, with a possible D match to TRBD1 (5 bases). Trimming stripped 4 bases from V and 0 bases from J, with 10 bases between. The CDR3 runs to 15 residues. Per germline, CDR1 SEHNR and CDR2 FQNEAQ (reference sequence). The CDR3 DNA sequence: TGTGCCAGCAGCTACGACAGCAGCTCCTACAATGAGCAGTTCTTC. Amino acids: CASSYDSSSYNEQFF. The entire variable domain, with the rest obtained from reference TRBV7-9 and TRBJ2-1, is as follows: DTGVSQNPRHKITKRGQNVTFRCDPISEHNRLYWYRQTLGQGPEFLTYFQNEAQLEKSRLLSDRFSAERPKGSFSTLEIQRTEQGDSAMYLCASSYDSSSYNEQFFGPGTRLTVL.

V is TRBV18 and J is TRBJ2-1; TRBD1 matches 9 bases. Trimming cost V 0 bases and J 3 bases; bases outside gene matches: 3. The CDR3 is 16 residues long. Germline V gives CDR1 KGHSH, CDR2 LQKENI. In DNA, the CDR3 is TGTGCCAGCTCACCACCGGGACAGGGTATCTACAATGAGCAGTTCTTC. Protein sequence: CASSPPGQGIYNEQFF.

The chain is built from TRBV27 and TRBJ2-5; TRBD2 might be the D (5 bases). Germline V gene data show CDR1 as MNHEY and CDR2 as SMNVEV (reference sequence). There are 11 residues in the CDR3. Trimming took 7 bases from V and 7 from J, leaving 10 bases between them. As DNA, the CDR3 is TGTGCCAGCATCTCGGGGAGGACCCAGTACTTC. This translates into CASISGRTQYF.